Detailed here is one TCR beta chain. The antigen is undetermined. The data derive from a study of shared clonotypes between healthy human individuals. Whole-study results and caveats: Around 5.4% of naive CD4 clonotypes were common to a handful of donors. Relative to their counterparts shared across all four donors, non-shared clonotypes exhibited diminished generation probabilities.

This was a deep-level run. TCRdb's copy holds only in-frame clones and misses some; the assay was immunoSEQ multiplex PCR. The data show some 2,000,000 clones, 90% to 95% seen once. CD45RA-negative memory and CD45RA+ naive subsets were split from the CD4+ cells. V gave up 5 bases and J gave up 4 bases; unmatched junction bases: 7. Per germline, CDR1 MDHEN and CDR2 SYDVKM. The CDR3 extends over 15 amino acids. The chain uses TRBV28 and TRBJ2-2, with 7 bases aligning to TRBD1. Sample: naive CD4+ T cells sorted from blood. The subset is: CD45RA+ positively selected. The origin of this receptor is a man younger than 35 in good health. The CDR3 protein is CASSIDRVGTGELFF. In nucleotides, the CDR3 is TGTGCCAGCAGTATCGACAGGGTTGGCACCGGGGAGCTGTTTTTT. Drawing the rest from reference TRBV28 and TRBJ2-2, the complete variable domain is DVKVTQSSRYLVKRTGEKVFLECVQDMDHENMFWYRQDPGLGLRLIYFSYDVKMKEKGDIPEGYSVSREKKERFSLILESASTNQTSMYLCASSIDRVGTGELFFGEGSRLTVL.